This T cell receptor (beta chain) was captured in a study of T cells in Graves' hyperthyroidism and ophthalmopathy. Note on this clonotype: What it recognizes is unknown.

Diagnoses rested on clinical symptoms, serum thyroxine and TRAb, thyroid ultrasound and orbital computed tomography. RNA transcripts were the template for amplifying TCR beta CDR3 regions. The study used the HTBI primer set for a first-round RT-PCR of the TCR CDR3. TCRdb re-called the multiplex PCR reads with MiXCR, one entry per CDR3 protein. Among 280,000 or so distinct CDR3 sequences, around 15% were seen once, and the ten largest hold 30% to 35%. Germline lookup yields CDR1 SGHTS and CDR2 YDEGEE. The V gene lost 0 bases and the J gene lost 6 bases, with 12 bases spanning the gap. The CDR3 consists of 14 residues. Whole-study findings and limits: Most clonotypes expanded in the thyroid (above 0.001) were also present in blood. Stable hyperthyroidism and ophthalmopathy were separated using 13 V-J signatures.

Sequencing used blood. The chain couples TRBV5-8 to TRBJ1-1; no clear D gene. This clonotype originated in a woman in her forties or fifties with Graves' hyperthyroidism that later progressed to Graves' ophthalmopathy. The CDR3 loop is CASSLDKSGAEAFF. The CDR3, as DNA: TGTGCCAGCAGCTTGGACAAAAGCGGCGCTGAAGCTTTCTTT.